This T cell receptor (beta chain) was identified during a study of blood T cell repertoires in COVID-19. Study-level information: Sites in the United States, Italy and Spain provided acute and convalescent COVID-19 samples. PBMCs, B-cell-depleted T cells, or T cells were the source of the cDNA or gDNA that made up the material.

Libraries were prepared by immunoSEQ multiplex PCR; TCRdb keeps only in-frame clonotypes and omits some of them. Of 40,000 to 55,000 clones listed, more than 70% are singletons. The germline V gene encodes CDR1 MNHEY and CDR2 SMNVEV (reference sequence). CDR3 length: 13 amino acids. V gave up 2 bases and J gave up 0 bases, with 5 bases separating them. The rearrangement joins TRBV27 to TRBJ2-7; D gene ambiguous. This receptor was taken from a man in his fifties or sixties with active COVID-19. The material sequenced was peripheral blood. CDR3 loop: CASSLVSSYEQYF. Here the CDR3 DNA reads TGTGCCAGCAGTTTAGTATCCTCCTACGAGCAGTACTTC.